This entry lists 29 T cell receptor beta chains sequenced from one sample in a study of long-term antiretroviral therapy in people with HIV. Investigators performed immunoSEQ version v3.0 at survey level. Assay used: immunoSEQ multiplex PCR; TCRdb lists only in-frame clones, some missing. The sample holds over 15,000 clones, roughly 80% seen once. Sequencing was performed on unsorted PBMCs, taken 2.3 years after starting antiretroviral therapy. These receptors came from a middle-aged woman with HIV.

The chain is built from TRBV7-9 and TRBJ2-7, with no clear D. Germline V gives CDR1 SEHNR, CDR2 FQNEAQ (reference sequence). CDR3 length equals 12 residues. V was clipped by 0 bases and J by 7 bases, with 7 bases between them. CDR3 protein: CASSLASWEQYF. The CDR3 DNA sequence: TGTGCCAGCAGCTTAGCCTCATGGGAGCAGTACTTC.

For the CDR3, the DNA is TGTGCCAGCAGCTTGGTGGGGGTAGGGGGCTATGGCTACACCTTC. This gives the protein CASSLVGVGGYGYTF. This chain links TRBV5-4 with TRBJ1-2; weak D call: TRBD1 (6 bases). Germline V gives CDR1 SGHNT, CDR2 YYREEE (reference sequence). V lost 0 bases, J lost 4 bases, and 13 bases lay in between. This CDR3 region has 15 residues. Supplemented by reference TRBV5-4 and TRBJ1-2, the full variable domain reads ETGVTQSPTHLIKTRGQQVTLRCSSQSGHNTVSWYQQALGQGPQFIFQYYREEENGRGNFPPRFSGLQFPNYSSELNVNALELDDSALYLCASSLVGVGGYGYTFGSGTRLTVV.

This chain connects TRBV7-8 to TRBJ2-5; TRBD2 is a possible D gene (6 bases). CDR3 length: 14 residues. The germline V gene has CDR1 SGHVS and CDR2 FQNEAQ. V was cut by 1 base and J by 4 bases, with 10 bases left in between. The CDR3 DNA follows: TGTGCCAGCAGCTTAGGGTCCGGGGGAGAGACCCAGTACTTC. Translated: CASSLGSGGETQYF. The entire variable domain, with the rest obtained from reference TRBV7-8 and TRBJ2-5, is as follows: GAGVSQSPRYKVAKRGQDVALRCDPISGHVSLFWYQQALGQGPEFLTYFQNEAQLDKSGLPSDRFFAERPEGSVSTLKIQRTQQEDSAVYLCASSLGSGGETQYFGPGTRLLVL.

In regard to this clone: At one end, the junction sequence differs from germline, possibly due to a read error. V is TRBV2 and J is TRBJ2-6; D tentatively fits TRBD1 or TRBD2 (6 bases each). The germline V gene encodes CDR1 SNHLY and CDR2 FYNNEI. This CDR3 region has 13 residues. CDR3 loop: CASSVGGGNVLTF. The CDR3 region has the DNA TGTGCCAGCAGTGTCGGAGGGGGCAACGTCCTGACTTTC.

For the CDR3, the DNA is TGTGCCTCTAGCGGGACCCCCTACAATGAGCAGTTCTTC. This codes for CASSGTPYNEQFF. V gene TRBV19 combines with J gene TRBJ2-1; 9 bases align to TRBD2. V shed 11 bases, J shed 2 bases, and the junction held 4 bases outside the gene matches. Germline CDR1 and CDR2: LNHDA and SQIVND (reference sequence). CDR3 length: 13 residues.

This clone appeared once. For the CDR3, the DNA is TGCAGCACGAAGGACAGCGGGACTTTCTTT. Its translation: CSTKDSGTFF. V and J are TRBV29-1 and TRBJ1-1, with D possibly TRBD1 on 6 matching bases. Trimming removed 8 bases at V and 12 bases at J, with 16 bases between. Germline V gene lookup returns CDR1 SQVTM and CDR2 ANQGSEA. This CDR3 is 10 amino acids long. The whole variable domain, remainder taken from reference TRBV29-1 and TRBJ1-1, is SAVISQKPSRDICQRGTSLTIQCQVDSQVTMMFWYRQQPGQSLTLIATANQGSEATYESGFVIDKFPISRPNLTFSTLTVSNMSPEDSSIYLCSTKDSGTFFGQGTRLTVV.

The V gene is TRBV11-3, the J gene TRBJ2-5; no firm D call. CDR3 size: 12 residues. Trimming removed 4 bases from V and 3 bases from J, with 6 bases in between. Per germline, CDR1 SGHNT and CDR2 YENEEA. The CDR3 nucleotides are TGTGCCAGCAGCTCTCCTAAAGAGACCCAGTACTTC. Protein: CASSSPKETQYF. The complete variable domain, with remaining parts taken from reference TRBV11-3 and TRBJ2-5, reads EAGVVQSPRYKIIEKKQPVAFWCNPISGHNTLYWYLQNLGQGPELLIRYENEEAVDDSQLPKDRFSAERLKGVDSTLKIQPAELGDSAVYLCASSSPKETQYFGPGTRLLVL.

This chain joins TRBV7-9 and TRBJ1-5, with unresolved D. Germline values: CDR1 SEHNR, CDR2 FQNEAQ (reference sequence). Trimming took off 9 bases at V and 5 bases at J, with 8 bases between the two ends. This CDR3 contains 11 residues. The CDR3 DNA sequence: TGTGCCAGGCCCGGGTATCAGCCCCAGCATTTT. Amino acids: CARPGYQPQHF.

The chain employs TRBV29-1 and TRBJ1-1; D unclear. The V end was cut by 7 bases, the J end by 3 bases, with 9 bases between. The CDR3 is 11 residues long. CDR1 is SQVTM, CDR2 ANQGSEA, per germline. Written as DNA, the CDR3 is TGCAGCGCCCTCCGGGACACTGAAGCTTTCTTT. It encodes CSALRDTEAFF.

This clone appeared a few times. This chain uses TRBV2 with TRBJ2-7, with D possibly matching TRBD2 (5 bases). CDR1 is SNHLY and CDR2 is FYNNEI in the germline V gene. V gave up 8 bases and J gave up 0 bases, with 17 bases separating them. The CDR3 runs to 15 residues. The CDR3 is CASYIGVSSSYEQYF. The CDR3 DNA is TGTGCCAGCTATATCGGGGTGTCGAGCTCCTACGAGCAGTACTTC.

The chain links TRBV25-1 to TRBJ1-5; possible D gene TRBD1, 5 bases. This CDR3 comprises 13 residues. The V gene lost 7 bases and the J gene lost 7 bases, with 14 bases spanning the gap. Germline assignment: CDR1 MGHDK and CDR2 SYGVNS. DNA of the CDR3: TGTGCCAGCACTGCAGGGACGGGACAGCCCCAGCATTTT. Protein product: CASTAGTGQPQHF.

The J gene is TRBJ2-7, the V gene TRBV6-1; TRBD2 matches at 10 bases. Germline-derived CDR1 and CDR2 are MNHNS and SASEGT. J lost 3 bases, V lost 4 bases, and 12 bases had no gene match. The CDR3 covers 17 residues. CDR3 sequence (DNA): TGTGCCAGCAGTGGCCAGCTCCTAGCGGGGGTTAGCTACGAGCAGTACTTC. Its translation is CASSGQLLAGVSYEQYF.

The chain links TRBV6-5 to TRBJ2-7; 13 nucleotides match TRBD2. The CDR3 extends over 12 amino acids. CDR1 MNHEY and CDR2 SVGAGI come from the germline V gene. V lost 10 bases and J lost 6; bases outside the gene matches: 3. The CDR3 sequence is CATGLAGVEQYF. CDR3 sequence (DNA): TGTGCCACAGGACTAGCGGGAGTCGAGCAGTACTTC.

The chain employs TRBV7-9 and TRBJ2-1; the D gene is possibly TRBD2 (6 bases). The CDR3 runs to 16 residues. V dropped 5 bases and J dropped 8 bases, with 22 bases sitting between them. CDR1 is SEHNR and CDR2 is FQNEAQ in the germline V gene (reference sequence). The CDR3 sequence: CASSLLWAGTVYEQFF. CDR3 bases: TGTGCCAGCAGCCTCCTCTGGGCGGGAACAGTCTATGAGCAGTTCTTC.

The rearrangement links TRBV7-9 to TRBJ2-7; perhaps TRBD2 as D (6 bases). CDR1 is SEHNR, CDR2 FQNEAQ, per germline (reference sequence). The length of the CDR3 is 13 residues. The germline V and J ends were trimmed by 5 bases and 3 bases, with 11 bases remaining between them. The CDR3 coding sequence is TGTGCCAGCAGCCCCCCCGGGGGCTACGAGCAGTACTTC. This encodes CASSPPGGYEQYF.

The rearrangement uses TRBV9 and TRBJ2-7; D is tentatively TRBD1 or TRBD2 (5 bases each). Germline V gene data show CDR1 as SGDLS and CDR2 as YYNGEE. Trimming shortened V by 0 bases and J by 1 base, and 8 bases separated the two germline ends. The CDR3 is 14 residues long. The CDR3 DNA sequence: TGTGCCAGCAGCGTAGCTTGGGGGTCCTACGAGCAGTACTTC. Translating gives CASSVAWGSYEQYF.

V usage is TRBV30 and J usage is TRBJ2-2; D possibly corresponds to TRBD1 (6 bases). Germline-derived CDR1 and CDR2 are GTSNPN and SVGIG (reference sequence). The CDR3 has 13 amino acids. The germline V and J ends were trimmed by 0 bases and 7 bases, with 9 bases remaining between them. The CDR3 coding sequence is TGTGCCTGGAGTGTGGGGGCCGGCGGGGAGCTGTTTTTT. Protein: CAWSVGAGGELFF.

The V gene is TRBV27, the J gene TRBJ1-1; 12 bases are a match to TRBD1. This CDR3 has 14 amino acids. Germline CDR1 and CDR2: MNHEY and SMNVEV (reference sequence). After removal of 5 bases from V and 6 bases from J, the junction contained 4 bases not matched to a gene. CDR3 sequence reads: CASSGGQGASEAFF. In DNA, the CDR3 is TGTGCCAGCAGTGGGGGACAGGGGGCATCTGAAGCTTTCTTT.

The chain employs TRBV11-3 and TRBJ2-2, with TRBD2 identical over 12 bases. The germline V gene has CDR1 SGHNT and CDR2 YENEEA. J gave up 9 bases and V 4 bases, and 6 bases lay outside the gene matches. CDR3 length: 15 residues. In DNA, the CDR3 is TGTGCCAGCAGCTCCGAGGGACTAGCGGGTTGGGAGCTGTTTTTT. Translating it yields CASSSEGLAGWELFF.

This chain connects TRBV4-2 to TRBJ2-5; 9 nucleotides match TRBD2. From germline, CDR1 is LGHNA and CDR2 YNFKEQ. There are 16 residues in the CDR3. The ends lost 1 base at V and 5 bases at J; junction bases unmatched: 8. The CDR3 is CASSQAAAGGGETQYF. Here the CDR3 DNA reads TGTGCCAGCAGCCAAGCAGCTGCGGGAGGGGGGGAGACCCAGTACTTC.

The chain recombines TRBV11-2 with TRBJ1-5; D gene unclear. CDR1 and CDR2 from the germline V gene are SGHAT and FQNNGV. Trimming took 1 base from V and 3 from J, leaving 10 bases between them. The CDR3 length is 15 residues. This CDR3 reads CASSLAGSYNQPQHF. The CDR3 DNA reads as TGTGCCAGCAGCTTAGCCGGCAGTTACAATCAGCCCCAGCATTTT.

This clone was recorded a few times. V and J are TRBV7-9 and TRBJ2-1; 12 bases match TRBD1. The germline V gene has CDR1 SEHNR and CDR2 FQNEAQ (reference sequence). V trimming: 5 bases; J trimming: 1 base; junction bases outside the gene matches: 3. CDR3 length: 16 residues. This CDR3 reads CASSGTGGVSYNEQFF. DNA for the CDR3: TGTGCCAGCAGCGGGACAGGGGGCGTATCCTACAATGAGCAGTTCTTC.

The V call is TRBV7-6, the J call TRBJ2-2; a possible D gene is TRBD2 (5 bases). Per germline, CDR1 SGHVS and CDR2 FNYEAQ. V was shortened by 1 base and J by 3 bases, with 9 bases between the two germline ends. This CDR3 is 15 amino acids long. CDR3 nucleotides: TGTGCCAGCAGCTTAGGGGCCGGGGACACCGGGGAGCTGTTTTTT. Protein sequence: CASSLGAGDTGELFF.

The rearrangement joins TRBV5-1 to TRBJ2-7; no clear D. The CDR3 is 12 amino acids. V was trimmed by 4 bases and J by 2 bases, leaving 7 bases between them. Germline assignment: CDR1 SGHRS and CDR2 YFSETQ. DNA of the CDR3: TGCGCCAGCAGCACACCGCCCTACGAGCAGTACTTC. It specifies CASSTPPYEQYF.

This clone was seen only a few times. This chain uses TRBV7-5 with TRBJ2-3; TRBD1 is the table's D call, not checked against the DNA. TRBV7-5 constitutes a pseudogene. The CDR3 length is 15 residues. In DNA form, the CDR3 reads TGTGCCAGCAGCCTGACAGGGATGGGCACAGATACGCAGTATTTT. It codes for CASSLTGMGTDTQYF.

The chain recombines TRBV19 with TRBJ1-1; 7 bases align to TRBD1. The CDR3 extends over 14 amino acids. V gave up 4 bases and J gave up 5 bases; unmatched junction bases: 7. Germline loops: CDR1 LNHDA, CDR2 SQIVND (reference sequence). CDR3 nucleotide sequence: TGTGCCAGTAGTAAGGGACAGATTGGTACTGAAGCTTTCTTT. It translates to CASSKGQIGTEAFF.

The J gene is TRBJ1-2, the V gene TRBV5-1, with D perhaps matching TRBD1 (6 bases). Trimming shortened V by 0 bases and J by 5 bases, and 17 bases separated the two germline ends. CDR3 length: 16 residues. CDR1 is SGHRS, CDR2 YFSETQ, per germline. In DNA, the CDR3 is TGCGCCAGCAGCTTGGGGGACAATCTTTCAGGTTATGGCTACACCTTC. It codes for CASSLGDNLSGYGYTF.

This clone appeared once. This chain links TRBV7-9 with TRBJ2-7, with 7 bases fitting TRBD2. The germline V gene encodes CDR1 SEHNR and CDR2 FQNEAQ (reference sequence). The CDR3 spans 14 residues. The V segment lost 1 base and the J segment 2 bases; nucleotides outside the gene matches: 2. The CDR3 region has the DNA TGTGCCAGCAGCTTAGATGCGGGGGCCTACGAGCAGTACTTC. Translating it yields CASSLDAGAYEQYF.

The CDR3 DNA follows: TGTGCCAGCAGCCCCCTCCCCCTAGCTGGGTCCTACGAGCAGTACTTC. Amino acids: CASSPLPLAGSYEQYF. The rearrangement uses TRBV5-5 and TRBJ2-7; the D gene is possibly TRBD2 (5 bases). Germline values: CDR1 SGHKS, CDR2 YYEKEE (reference sequence). V was cut by 4 bases and J by 1 base, with 18 bases left in between. The CDR3 extends over 16 amino acids.